Following are 15 T cell receptor beta chains from one sample sequenced in a study of shared clonotypes between healthy human individuals. Sequenced by immunoSEQ multiplex PCR; TCRdb stores in-frame clones only, minus some. Of about 1.5 million clones detected, roughly 96% appear once; the ten largest clones hold approximately 1.2%. The sample taken for sequencing was naive CD4+ T cells sorted from blood. This sample's subset: CD45RA+ positively selected. The receptors shown here come from a man younger than 40 in good health.

The rearrangement joins TRBV7-2 to TRBJ1-1; D is undetermined. Trimming removed 5 bases from V and 0 bases from J, with 13 bases in between. The germline CDR1 and CDR2 sequences are SGHTA and FQGNSA. This CDR3 region has 15 residues. For the CDR3, the DNA is TGTGCCAGCAGCCCAAGGATTGGATTGAACACTGAAGCTTTCTTT. This encodes CASSPRIGLNTEAFF.

This chain links TRBV25-1 with TRBJ1-4; D might be TRBD1 (6 bases). Per the germline V gene, CDR1 is MGHDK and CDR2 is SYGVNS. The V and J ends lost 5 bases and 8 bases respectively, with 18 bases between them. The CDR3 runs 15 residues. Written as DNA, the CDR3 is TGTGCCAGCAGTCAAGGGGGTCAGGGAAGCGAAAAACTGTTTTTT. Protein: CASSQGGQGSEKLFF.

This clone appeared a single time. V gene TRBV6-1 combines with J gene TRBJ2-1; D uncertain. The V gene lost 5 bases and the J gene lost 6 bases, with 8 bases spanning the gap. Per the germline V gene, CDR1 is MNHNS and CDR2 is SASEGT. The CDR3 spans 12 residues. CDR3 residues: CASSQHSNEQFF. DNA for the CDR3: TGTGCCAGCAGTCAACATAGCAATGAGCAGTTCTTC.

This chain links TRBV6-1 with TRBJ2-7; D might be TRBD2 (5 bases). The germline CDR1 and CDR2 sequences are MNHNS and SASEGT. The length of the CDR3 is 13 residues. V was clipped by 7 bases and J by 2 bases, with 12 bases between them. CDR3 residues: CASTGGRTYEQYF. CDR3 bases: TGTGCCAGCACTGGAGGCCGAACCTACGAGCAGTACTTC.

Here the CDR3 reads CASTSTGLAGGITGELFF. The CDR3 bases are TGCGCCAGCACTAGTACAGGACTAGCGGGAGGGATCACCGGGGAGCTGTTTTTT. This chain joins TRBV10-2 and TRBJ2-2, with 15 bases aligning to TRBD2. After removal of 7 bases from V and 4 bases from J, the junction contained 10 bases not matched to a gene. The CDR3 consists of 18 residues. Germline CDR1 and CDR2: WSHSY and SAAADI.

The V and J genes are TRBV9 and TRBJ2-1, with 7 bases fitting TRBD1. There are 17 residues in the CDR3. The V gene's germline CDR1 is SGDLS and CDR2 YYNGEE. Losses at the gene ends were 4 bases for V and 0 bases for J; bases not matched to a gene: 10. Here the CDR3 DNA reads TGTGCCAGCAGCCCGAGACAGGGCTCTAACTCCTACAATGAGCAGTTCTTC. It encodes CASSPRQGSNSYNEQFF.

The chain uses TRBV2 and TRBJ1-4; D unresolved. From germline, CDR1 is SNHLY and CDR2 FYNNEI. CDR3 size: 15 residues. V was trimmed by 6 bases and J by 0 bases, leaving 11 bases between them. The DNA for the CDR3 is TGTGCCAGCAGCCTAACAGCGACAACTAATGAAAAACTGTTTTTT. Translated: CASSLTATTNEKLFF.

The V and J genes are TRBV21-1 and TRBJ2-2; the DNA was not compared with TRBD1, the D call given in the table. TRBV21-1 is marked as a pseudogene. The CDR3 spans 17 residues. The CDR3 loop is CASSKGAKGGDTGELFF. CDR3 bases: TGTGCCAGCAGCAAAGGTGCTAAAGGGGGCGACACCGGGGAGCTGTTTTTT.

The CDR3: CASSFLMTGGMTDTQYF. The CDR3 DNA is TGTGCCAGCAGCTTTTTAATGACAGGGGGCATGACAGATACGCAGTATTTT. This sequence joins TRBV7-9 and TRBJ2-3; 10 bases line up with TRBD1. CDR3 length: 17 amino acids. The trim removed 3 bases at V and 3 bases at J, leaving 9 bases unmatched. Germline V gene lookup returns CDR1 SEHNR and CDR2 FQNEAQ (reference sequence).

A single count supports this clone. The chain employs TRBV11-1 and TRBJ1-3; no clear D gene. The CDR3 extends over 17 amino acids. Trimming took off 2 bases at V and 2 bases at J, with 16 bases between the two ends. CDR1 is SGHAT and CDR2 is FQDESV in the germline V gene (reference sequence). CDR3 in amino acids: CASSLSVGRRTGNTIYF. DNA of the CDR3: TGTGCCAGCAGCTTATCCGTCGGCAGGAGAACTGGAAACACCATATATTTT.

This rearrangement joins TRBV4-2 to TRBJ2-3, with 10 bases that match TRBD2. Looked up from germline, CDR1 is LGHNA and CDR2 is YNFKEQ. This CDR3 comprises 17 residues. The trim removed 0 bases at V and 0 bases at J, leaving 3 bases unmatched. CDR3 in DNA: TGTGCCAGCAGCCAAGATGGACTAGCGGATAGCACAGATACGCAGTATTTT. Protein sequence: CASSQDGLADSTDTQYF.

The V and J genes are TRBV10-2 and TRBJ1-3; D not resolved. Germline lookup yields CDR1 WSHSY and CDR2 SAAADI. V was shortened by 2 bases and J by 2 bases, with 7 bases between the two germline ends. This CDR3 has 14 amino acids. The CDR3 nucleotides are TGCGCCAGCAGTGAGACAGCGACTGGAAACACCATATATTTT. It codes for CASSETATGNTIYF.

This clone appeared a single time. V gene TRBV28 combines with J gene TRBJ1-5, with 9 bases that match TRBD1. V lost 6 bases, J lost 5 bases, and 8 bases stayed unmatched. The CDR3 contains 15 residues. Germline CDR1 reads MDHEN; CDR2 reads SYDVKM. The chain's CDR3 is CASSPGTGNYQPQHF. The CDR3, as DNA: TGTGCCAGCAGCCCGGGGACAGGGAACTATCAGCCCCAGCATTTT.

The chain has TRBV14 and TRBJ2-3; D is uncertain. Trimming stripped 3 bases from V and 2 bases from J, with 18 bases between. This CDR3 contains 17 residues. Looked up from germline, CDR1 is SGHDN and CDR2 is FVKESK. The CDR3 DNA is TGTGCCAGCAGCCACGTACCGGTGGGTCTAAACACAGATACGCAGTATTTT. Protein: CASSHVPVGLNTDTQYF.

This clone came up once. The chain joins TRBV6-6 to TRBJ1-5, with 8 bases matching TRBD1. Germline V gives CDR1 MNHNY, CDR2 SVGAGI (reference sequence). The CDR3 has 15 residues. J was trimmed by 10 bases and V by 0 bases; bases with no gene match: 8. The CDR3 is CASSYSGTGNPPQHF. DNA for the CDR3: TGTGCCAGCAGTTACTCCGGGACAGGTAATCCACCCCAGCATTTT.